One sample yielded the 20 T cell receptor beta chains listed below, sequenced in a study of blood T cells in healthy people across ages. Using a J-beta primer mix together with a sample-barcoded 5' primer, a second PCR was run for roughly 6 to 11 cycles. Using its own MiXCR run on the 5' RACE reads, TCRdb lists one record per CDR3 protein. The data hold roughly 1,800,000 distinct CDR3 sequences, with 40% to 55% observed a single time. The sequenced sample consisted of blood. These receptors were taken from a woman aged 40 to 49 in good health.

This chain uses TRBV12-3 or TRBV12-4 with TRBJ2-1, with 14 bases aligning to TRBD2. V shed 6 bases, J shed 8 bases, and the junction held 12 bases outside the gene matches. The CDR3 sequence is 17 residues long. The CDR3 spells CASSEGLAGGLYHEQFF. The CDR3 region has the DNA TGTGCCAGCAGCGAAGGACTAGCGGGGGGATTGTACCATGAGCAGTTCTTC.

The chain couples TRBV5-1 to TRBJ2-6, with 7 bases identical to TRBD1. The CDR3 sequence is 17 residues long. Per the germline V gene, CDR1 is SGHRS and CDR2 is YFSETQ. V lost 7 bases, J lost 0 bases, and 10 bases stayed unmatched. DNA for the CDR3: TGCGCCAGCCGACAGGGATTAACCAGCTCTGGGGCCAACGTCCTGACTTTC. Protein product: CASRQGLTSSGANVLTF.

CDR3 in amino acids: CASSSGQGVLDGYTF. In DNA, the CDR3 is TGTGCCAGCAGCTCAGGACAGGGTGTATTGGATGGCTACACCTTC. The chain recombines TRBV7-9 with TRBJ1-2; 8 positions match TRBD1. V lost 4 bases to trimming and J lost 6 bases; unmatched junction nucleotides: 10. The CDR3 is 15 residues long. Germline V CDR1 and CDR2: SEHNR, FQNEAQ (reference sequence).

The chain combines TRBV6-1 with TRBJ2-3; 11 nucleotides align to TRBD2. Germline V gene sequence: CDR1 MNHNS, CDR2 SASEGT. Trimming removed 4 bases from V and 2 bases from J; junction bases left unmatched: 8. The CDR3 is made up of 17 amino acids. CDR3 coding DNA: TGTGCCAGCAGTGTCCCCCTGACTAGCGGGGTCACAGATACGCAGTATTTT. It specifies CASSVPLTSGVTDTQYF.

This clonotype was detected once. The CDR3 sequence is CASSSFTGTDTDTQYF. The CDR3 nucleotides read TGCGCCAGCAGCTCCTTCACCGGGACAGACACAGATACGCAGTATTTT. The chain couples TRBV4-1 to TRBJ2-3, with 7 bases lining up with TRBD1. The junction had 10 bases not matched to a gene; V was cut back by 5 bases and J by 2 bases. CDR1 and CDR2 (germline): MGHRA, YSYEKL. The CDR3 length is 16 residues.

The chain combines TRBV20-1 with TRBJ2-7; 9 bases fit TRBD2. Germline V gene data show CDR1 as DFQATT and CDR2 as SNEGSKA (reference sequence). Losses at the gene ends were 7 bases for V and 6 bases for J; bases not matched to a gene: 7. This CDR3 has 12 amino acids. The CDR3 nucleotides are TGCAGTGGACGGCGGGGGGGCAGCGAGCAGTACTTC. Translating gives CSGRRGGSEQYF.

The chain combines TRBV20-1 with TRBJ1-2; the D is unclear. Germline CDR1 reads DFQATT; CDR2 reads SNEGSKA (reference sequence). V gave up 4 bases and J gave up 2 bases, with 5 bases separating them. The CDR3 has 11 amino acids. The CDR3 coding sequence is TGCAGTGCTATTAGGAACTATGGCTACACCTTC. This translates into CSAIRNYGYTF.

This clonotype was seen a few times. The V and J genes are TRBV6-2 or TRBV6-3 and TRBJ2-7, with 7 bases lining up with TRBD2. The DNA matches TRBJ2-5 better at its end, which makes the J call doubtful. This CDR3 has 12 amino acids. From germline, CDR1 is MNHEY and CDR2 SVGEGT. Written as DNA, the CDR3 is TGTGCCACTACGACTAGCCGGGAGACCCAGTACTTC. This encodes CATTTSRETQYF.

The chain employs TRBV6-2 or TRBV6-3 and TRBJ2-1; TRBD2 matches at 8 bases. This CDR3 is built from 19 residues. From germline, CDR1 is MNHEY and CDR2 SVGEGT. V lost 4 bases and J lost 4; bases outside the gene matches: 18. This CDR3 reads CASSSIFGSGAPAYNEQFF. The CDR3 coding sequence is TGTGCCAGCAGTTCGATTTTTGGTAGCGGGGCTCCCGCTTACAATGAGCAGTTCTTC.

The chain employs TRBV29-1 and TRBJ2-4, with D possibly being TRBD2 (7 bases). CDR1 SQVTM and CDR2 ANQGSEA come from the germline V gene. Trimming took 3 bases from V and 0 from J, leaving 15 bases between them. This CDR3 spans 16 amino acids. Written as DNA, the CDR3 is TGCAGCGTTGAGGGGGCGGGGGCAGAAGCCAAAAACATTCAGTACTTC. It translates to CSVEGAGAEAKNIQYF.

The chain employs TRBV20-1 and TRBJ2-3, with no clear D. The CDR3 covers 15 residues. Looked up from germline, CDR1 is DFQATT and CDR2 is SNEGSKA (reference sequence). Trimming shortened V by 3 bases and J by 0 bases, and 13 bases separated the two germline ends. The CDR3, as DNA: TGCAGTGCTAGTCCCCTCCCTTCGAGCACAGATACGCAGTATTTT. This translates into CSASPLPSSTDTQYF.

The chain recombines TRBV28 with TRBJ2-1; tentative D call: TRBD1 (5 bases). The length of the CDR3 is 12 residues. The germline gives CDR1 MDHEN, CDR2 SYDVKM. Trimming pared 6 bases from V and 7 bases from J, leaving 10 bases between. The CDR3 region is CASRGGANEQFF. CDR3 bases: TGTGCCAGCAGGGGTGGGGCAAATGAGCAGTTCTTC.

This clonotype came up a few times. The rearrangement joins TRBV20-1 to TRBJ1-2, with D perhaps matching TRBD1 (5 bases). CDR1 and CDR2 from the germline V gene are DFQATT and SNEGSKA (reference sequence). This CDR3 region has 14 residues. The V and J ends lost 6 bases and 8 bases respectively, with 22 bases between them. The CDR3: CSAHIYSTGGGYTF. The CDR3 nucleotides read TGCAGTGCCCATATCTATTCTACAGGCGGGGGCTACACCTTC.

In this sample, this clonotype turned up a few times. The J gene is TRBJ2-6, the V gene TRBV27, with a tentative D call TRBD2 (6 bases). There are 14 residues in the CDR3. Germline CDR1 MNHEY, CDR2 SMNVEV (reference sequence). V lost 8 bases to trimming and J lost 1 base, with 9 bases between them. CDR3 nucleotides: TGTGCCAGCGGAGGGAGATCTGGGGCCAACGTCCTGACTTTC. It is translated as CASGGRSGANVLTF.

The rearrangement joins TRBV28 to TRBJ2-7; D is unresolved. Germline lookup yields CDR1 MDHEN and CDR2 SYDVKM. V was clipped by 7 bases and J by 1 base, with 14 bases between them. The length of the CDR3 is 14 residues. The CDR3: CASKPDWGSYEQYF. The CDR3 DNA reads as TGTGCCAGCAAGCCTGACTGGGGTTCCTACGAGCAGTACTTC.

This chain uses TRBV3-1 with TRBJ2-3; 8 bases agree with TRBD2. V was clipped by 0 bases and J by 2 bases; unmatched bases: 10. Germline CDR1 LGHDT, CDR2 YNNKEL (reference sequence). CDR3 length: 18 residues. CDR3 bases: TGTGCCAGCAGCCAAGATAGAGATAGCGGGGACTTCACAGATACGCAGTATTTT. It is translated as CASSQDRDSGDFTDTQYF.

This chain links TRBV2 with TRBJ2-5; possibly TRBD1 for D (6 bases). V was cut by 9 bases and J by 5 bases, with 10 bases left in between. Germline values: CDR1 SNHLY, CDR2 FYNNEI. This CDR3 has 11 residues. CDR3 in amino acids: CARNRDETQYF. CDR3 nucleotides: TGTGCCAGAAACAGGGATGAGACCCAGTACTTC.

Only a few counts were recorded for this clonotype. The V gene is TRBV7-2, the J gene TRBJ2-5, with 9 bases identical to TRBD2. With 5 bases clipped from V and 4 bases from J, the junction kept 14 bases outside the gene matches. CDR3 length: 17 amino acids. Germline loops: CDR1 SGHTA, CDR2 FQGNSA. In nucleotides, the CDR3 is TGTGCCAGCAGCCCTACCGGCCAGCGGGGGGCTCTAGAGACCCAGTACTTC. Protein: CASSPTGQRGALETQYF.

The chain employs TRBV11-2 and TRBJ2-1, with TRBD1 matching 8 bases. CDR1 is SGHAT and CDR2 is FQNNGV in the germline V gene. CDR3 length: 17 amino acids. The trim removed 0 bases at V and 4 bases at J, leaving 8 bases unmatched. The CDR3 sequence is CASSLDLGTGLYNEQFF. Here the CDR3 DNA reads TGTGCCAGCAGCTTAGATCTTGGGACAGGACTGTACAATGAGCAGTTCTTC.

This rearrangement joins TRBV6-2 or TRBV6-3 to TRBJ2-1; 9 bases are a match to TRBD2. Germline CDR1 is MNHEY and CDR2 is SVGEGT. The CDR3 consists of 17 residues. The trim removed 0 bases at V and 2 bases at J, leaving 5 bases unmatched. CDR3 residues: CASSYSGLALPYNEQFF. The CDR3 DNA sequence: TGTGCCAGCAGTTACTCGGGACTAGCCCTTCCCTACAATGAGCAGTTCTTC.